This T cell receptor (beta chain) was identified during a study of CD8+CD57+ T cells in acquired aplastic anemia. Study outcomes and limitations: Some 28 CD8+ CDR3 sequences occurred in both the patients and the controls. The study found no significant CD8+ Simpson's diversity difference between patients and controls.

Concerning this clonotype itself: Its specificity is unknown.

CDR3 length: 15 residues. The V gene's germline CDR1 is SEHNR and CDR2 FQNEAQ (reference sequence). V lost 5 bases and J 12 bases, leaving 23 bases between the germline ends. The TCR beta profiling, which covered VDJ combination and CDR3 sequence, was carried out using genomic DNA as the template. TCRdb recomputed calls from the reads with MiXCR, one row per CDR3 protein. This sample has about 400,000 distinct CDR3 sequences, with 55% to 70% found just once. The rearrangement links TRBV7-9 to TRBJ2-1; D unresolved. The specimen sequenced was sorted CD4+, CD8+, or CD8+CD57+ T cells (not recorded which) from PBMCs. The receptor was derived from a human donor in good health, serving as a control. This CDR3 is CASSLPGYQISPQFF. The DNA of the CDR3 is TGTGCCAGCAGCCTACCCGGCTACCAAATTTCTCCGCAGTTCTTC.